This TCR beta chain was profiled in a study of cytomegalovirus exposure and HLA in healthy donors. General study findings and limits: Researchers catalogued approximately 170 TCR beta chains as cytomegalovirus-associated. A previous analysis found most TCR beta V segments productive roughly 90% or roughly 30% of the time. Per published reports, the classifier diagnosed cytomegalovirus status with high specificity and sensitivity.

Concerning this clone: Its antigen is unidentified.

Germline V gene data show CDR1 as MGHDK and CDR2 as SYGVNS. The V end was cut by 2 bases, the J end by 6 bases, with 11 bases between. The CDR3 runs to 13 residues. Primers: 60 Vbeta forward and 13 Jbeta reverse. TCRdb's table, derived via immunoSEQ multiplex PCR, lists solely in-frame clones and lacks some. The sample gives approximately 79,000 clones, around four fifths of which show up once; approximately 2% is in the top ten. This chain joins TRBV25-1 and TRBJ2-7; D call uncertain. This clonotype was sampled from a boy aged 5-17 years in good health and CMV-seronegative. The sequenced sample consisted of PBMCs. The CDR3 region is CASSEQRQSEQYF. As DNA, the CDR3 is TGTGCCAGCAGTGAACAGAGGCAGAGCGAGCAGTACTTC.